This T cell receptor beta chain is drawn from a study of tumor and adjacent non-tumor tissue in lung cancer (dated by TCRdb to the late 2010s). Turning to the overall study: Patients with adenocarcinoma (approximately 11), squamous cell carcinoma (2) and small cell lung cancer (1) were included in the cohort. Among the roughly 15 patients, ages ranged from about 31 to 76 years, about 10 were men and 5 were women, and disease was TNM stage I to III. Sequencing produced about 130 million productive TCRbeta reads in total, an average of around 4.2 million reads per sample. Bulk TCRbeta repertoires were compared between lung tumor tissue and matched distant non-tumor lung tissue obtained from fewer than 16 lung cancer patients. A few dozen paired specimens, one tumor and one normal lung sample per patient, were profiled by TCRbeta CDR3 sequencing.

Its CDR3 holds 15 amino acids, cysteine through phenylalanine. Only the CDR3 DNA stays, 45 bases, in frame from base 1. As encoded in the germline V gene, CDR1 is SGHAT while CDR2 is FQNNGV. Trimming removed 8 bases from V and 7 bases from J, leaving 21 bases between the germline ends. RNA was extracted from bulk unsorted tissue and checked for quality with a NanoDrop ND-1000 and an Agilent 2100. Distant non-tumor tissue taken more than 3 cm from the tumor edge was used as the normal lung sample. Donors were newly diagnosed lung cancer patients admitted for thoracic surgery in China between August and November 2014, without prior chemotherapy. The study excluded patients who had received radiotherapy or chemotherapy before or who had another cancer at the same time. Pieces of surgical tissue measuring about 1-2.1 cm3 were kept in RNAlater solution and held at -80 degrees C until needed. What the study reported, not specific to this receptor: Peripheral blood was not sequenced, so blood TCRbeta repertoires were not examined in the lung cancer patients of the study. Significantly higher TCR diversity was found in younger patients, and higher tumor TCR diversity was associated with shorter overall and disease-free survival. Tumor tissue showed significantly greater TCR diversity (inverse Simpson) than normal lung tissue (approximately 400 vs 170, P = 0.0075, Mann-Whitney U test). The top 100 clones made up a significantly larger cumulative share of the repertoire in normal lung than in tumor tissue. With only approximately 16 patients in the cohort, the authors noted that larger samples and more detailed clinical data are needed. The sequencing platform is not named in the methods, and unique molecular identifiers are not mentioned.

About this clonotype itself: What antigen it recognizes has not been identified. Qualities for individual bases were not recorded, and no much larger clone is one base off.

To prepare the library, multiplex PCR was applied. Instrument on record: Illumina HiSeq 2500. Following protocols modified from ARM-PCR, the researchers constructed TCRbeta libraries through three rounds of nested PCR with primers (Table S4). Before sequencing, PCR products of 200-500 bp were excised from the gel and purified with the QIAquick gel extraction kit. As for how the authors treated the data: Trimmomatic was used to clean the reads, FLASH merged the cleaned reads into complete CDR3 sequences, and MiTCR assigned the sequences to V(D)J germline segments. Clonal diversity was computed as the inverse Simpson's index with VDJtools. In-frame sequences without a premature stop codon were defined as productive reads. TCRdb reworked the public reads: Q25 trimming with fastp, MiXCR clone assembly, productive beta chains retained. CDR3 protein sequences are deduplicated, and each keeps its most common genes and DNA. These V and J calls originate from TCRdb's pipeline instead of the authors' own analysis. The sample data list tens of thousands of distinct CDR3 sequences, and more than 55% of these were observed just once. Approximately 30% of the sample is held by the ten biggest clonotypes.

Sequencing used distant non-tumor lung tissue. The TCR was taken from a woman in her seventies with non-small cell lung cancer. The V and J genes are TRBV11-2 and TRBJ2-1, with the D gene too uncertain to name. The CDR3: CASGPEGERNNEQFF. The bases read TGTGCCAGCGGCCCGGAAGGCGAGAGGAATAATGAGCAGTTCTTC.